The T cell receptor beta chain described here comes from a study of T-cell memory formation after mild COVID-19. This CDR3 is 16 amino acids long. V lost 6 bases, J lost 0 bases, and 10 bases stayed unmatched. TCRdb recomputed calls from the 5' RACE reads with MiXCR, one row per CDR3 protein. This sample yields about 180,000 distinct CDR3 sequences, of which less than 20% are seen a single time; roughly 3.9% belongs to the top ten. Material for sequencing was PBMCs or a T cell subset sorted from them (not recorded which). The chain is built from TRBV12-3 or TRBV12-4 and TRBJ1-1, with 7 bases identical to TRBD1. The TCR originated in a man aged 18 to 29 who had mild COVID-19 (a few samples of this study predate the infection). Cell type and time point are not known. CDR3 DNA: TGTGCCAGCAGCCCAGGGGGGCTTTTGGTGAACACTGAAGCTTTCTTT. Residues: CASSPGGLLVNTEAFF.